One and the same sample provided the 17 T cell receptor beta chains below, sequenced in a study of T cell responses to AZD1222 COVID-19 vaccine. Here immunoSEQ multiplex PCR was the method, and the copy in TCRdb shows in-frame clones only, minus some. The table includes some 130,000 clones, over 75% detected once. The sequences come from peripheral blood, collected on day 0 of AZD1222 vaccination. These receptor sequences come from an adult in good health.

This chain links TRBV19 with TRBJ1-5, with D maybe TRBD1 (5 bases). Trimming removed 7 bases at V and 6 bases at J, with 19 bases between. Germline CDR1 reads LNHDA; CDR2 reads SQIVND (reference sequence). This CDR3 region has 15 residues. The CDR3 DNA follows: TGTGCCAGTACCATGATAGGGGATGGGGTTCAGCCCCAGCATTTT. This encodes CASTMIGDGVQPQHF.

The count of this clone is one. V usage is TRBV4-1 and J usage is TRBJ2-2; D not certain. The CDR3 loop spans 15 amino acids. V was clipped by 0 bases and J by 8 bases, with 13 bases between them. Germline V gene sequence: CDR1 MGHRA, CDR2 YSYEKL. The CDR3 nucleotides are TGCGCCAGCAGCCAAGAAGCCCTTTTGGGTGGGGAGCTGTTTTTT. Its protein is CASSQEALLGGELFF.

The J gene is TRBJ1-4, the V gene TRBV4-2, with TRBD1 as a possible D gene (5 bases). This CDR3 is 16 amino acids long. CDR1 and CDR2 from the germline V gene are LGHNA and YNFKEQ. V lost 4 bases and J lost 3, with 15 bases in between. The CDR3 DNA sequence: TGTGCCAGCAGCCCGTGGGGGGGGATGGCTAATGAAAAACTGTTTTTT. It yields the protein CASSPWGGMANEKLFF.

The chain combines TRBV5-8 with TRBJ2-7, with 9 bases that match TRBD2. J gave up 1 base and V 2 bases, and 4 bases lay outside the gene matches. The V gene's germline CDR1 is SGHTS and CDR2 YDEGEE. The CDR3 contains 15 residues. The CDR3 region is CASSFSLAGSYEQYF. CDR3 DNA sequence: TGTGCCAGCAGCTTTTCTCTAGCGGGGTCCTACGAGCAGTACTTC.

The chain combines TRBV11-3 with TRBJ2-2; TRBD2 matches 7 bases. CDR1 is SGHNT, CDR2 YENEEA, per germline. This CDR3 has 18 residues. V lost 0 bases and J lost 5; bases outside the gene matches: 12. The CDR3: CASSLDVLELARTGELFF. DNA for the CDR3: TGTGCCAGCAGCTTAGATGTCCTCGAACTAGCGAGGACCGGGGAGCTGTTTTTT.

The chain carries TRBV6-5 and TRBJ1-5; D is undetermined. CDR1 is MNHEY, CDR2 SVGAGI, per germline. CDR3 length: 15 residues. V was shortened by 6 bases and J by 5 bases, with 17 bases between the two germline ends. The CDR3 bases are TGTGCCAGCAGGGGCGGCCAAGGGCAGCATCAGCCCCAGCATTTT. Its translation: CASRGGQGQHQPQHF.

The chain combines TRBV5-1 with TRBJ1-1; 7 bases are shared with TRBD1. V shed 3 bases, J shed 4 bases, and the junction held 9 bases outside the gene matches. From germline, CDR1 is SGHRS and CDR2 YFSETQ. The length of the CDR3 is 15 residues. The CDR3 is CASSWKGGAGTEAFF. The CDR3, as DNA: TGCGCCAGCAGCTGGAAAGGGGGCGCGGGCACTGAAGCTTTCTTT.

The rearrangement uses TRBV11-2 and TRBJ1-2; TRBD1 might be the D (5 bases). With 5 bases removed from V and 8 bases from J, the gap between germline ends came to 18 bases. Germline V CDR1 and CDR2: SGHAT, FQNNGV. The CDR3 is made up of 14 amino acids. In DNA form, the CDR3 reads TGTGCCAGCAGCACCCCGGGGAGGGGCTGGGGCTACACCTTC. Its protein product is CASSTPGRGWGYTF.

The chain joins TRBV28 to TRBJ1-5; weak D call: TRBD1 (5 bases). CDR1 and CDR2 (germline): MDHEN, SYDVKM. The CDR3 contains 14 residues. Deletions cut 5 bases from V and 4 bases from J, with 12 bases between. CDR3 protein: CASSAWGINQPQHF. CDR3 nucleotides: TGTGCCAGCAGTGCCTGGGGGATTAATCAGCCCCAGCATTTT.

The chain is built from TRBV4-1 and TRBJ1-1; D remains ambiguous. Trimming shortened V by 4 bases and J by 5 bases, and 5 bases separated the two germline ends. This CDR3 is 11 amino acids long. Germline CDR1 is MGHRA and CDR2 is YSYEKL. DNA for the CDR3: TGCGCCAGCAGCCTTGGGACTGAAGCTTTCTTT. It yields the protein CASSLGTEAFF.

V gene TRBV28 combines with J gene TRBJ1-2; D is possibly TRBD1 (5 bases). V gave up 8 bases and J gave up 6 bases, with 16 bases separating them. The CDR3 runs to 13 residues. CDR1 and CDR2 (germline): MDHEN, SYDVKM. In nucleotides, the CDR3 is TGTGCCAGCCTCTCCATTGGGGCAGATGGCTACACCTTC. Translating it yields CASLSIGADGYTF.

This chain uses TRBV27 with TRBJ2-1, with TRBD2 identical over 11 bases. Per germline, CDR1 MNHEY and CDR2 SMNVEV (reference sequence). This CDR3 contains 15 residues. V trimming: 7 bases; J trimming: 3 bases; junction bases outside the gene matches: 5. CDR3 nucleotide sequence: TGTGCCAGCAAAATTCTAGCGGGGGGCTACAATGAGCAGTTCTTC. It codes for CASKILAGGYNEQFF.

CDR3 residues: CSVTTTGAVEQFF. The CDR3 DNA follows: TGCAGCGTGACAACGACAGGGGCGGTTGAGCAGTTCTTC. The chain combines TRBV29-1 with TRBJ2-1, with TRBD1 matching 8 bases. After removal of 6 bases from V and 9 bases from J, the junction contained 10 bases not matched to a gene. The CDR3 consists of 13 residues. Germline loops: CDR1 SQVTM, CDR2 ANQGSEA.

The rearrangement uses TRBV6-5 and TRBJ2-7; no clear D gene. The germline CDR1 and CDR2 sequences are MNHEY and SVGAGI. There are 13 residues in the CDR3. Trimming cost V 5 bases and J 5 bases, with 13 bases left between them. CDR3 DNA: TGTGCCAGCAGTCCCCGGATAAGGGACGAGCAGTACTTC. Protein sequence: CASSPRIRDEQYF.

This chain connects TRBV5-1 to TRBJ2-5; no clear D. The CDR3 length is 15 residues. The V and J ends lost 0 bases and 5 bases respectively, with 14 bases between them. The germline gives CDR1 SGHRS, CDR2 YFSETQ. The CDR3 here is CASSLGPALEETQYF. The CDR3 nucleotides read TGCGCCAGCAGCTTGGGGCCGGCTTTGGAGGAGACCCAGTACTTC.

The chain carries TRBV2 and TRBJ2-7, with 8 positions matching TRBD1. The V segment lost 8 bases and the J segment 2 bases; nucleotides outside the gene matches: 2. This CDR3 contains 12 residues. Germline V gene lookup returns CDR1 SNHLY and CDR2 FYNNEI. CDR3 DNA sequence: TGTGCCAGCCTACAGGGGGCCTACGAGCAGTACTTC. This codes for CASLQGAYEQYF.

The V gene is TRBV5-1, the J gene TRBJ2-2; D possibly corresponds to TRBD2 (6 bases). The CDR3 sequence is 15 residues long. CDR1 is SGHRS and CDR2 is YFSETQ in the germline V gene. Trimming cost V 1 base and J 0 bases, with 7 bases left between them. The CDR3, as DNA: TGCGCCAGCAGCTTGACGGGGGCGAACACCGGGGAGCTGTTTTTT. Amino acid sequence: CASSLTGANTGELFF.